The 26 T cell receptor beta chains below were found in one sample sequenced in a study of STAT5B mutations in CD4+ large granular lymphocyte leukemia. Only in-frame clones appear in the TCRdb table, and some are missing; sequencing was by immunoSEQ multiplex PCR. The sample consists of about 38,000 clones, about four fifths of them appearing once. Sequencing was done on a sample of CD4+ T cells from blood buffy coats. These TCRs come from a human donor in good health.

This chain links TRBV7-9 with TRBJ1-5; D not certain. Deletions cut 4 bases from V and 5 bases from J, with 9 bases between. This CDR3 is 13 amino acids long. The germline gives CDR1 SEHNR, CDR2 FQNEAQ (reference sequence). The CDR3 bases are TGTGCCAGCAGCTCCATATCAGATCAGCCCCAGCATTTT. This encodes CASSSISDQPQHF.

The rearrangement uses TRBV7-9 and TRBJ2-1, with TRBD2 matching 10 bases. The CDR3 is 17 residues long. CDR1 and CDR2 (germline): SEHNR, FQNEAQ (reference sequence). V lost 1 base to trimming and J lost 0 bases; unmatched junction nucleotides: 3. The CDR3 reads CASSLVASGSSYNEQFF. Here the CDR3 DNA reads TGTGCCAGCAGCTTAGTTGCTAGCGGGAGCTCCTACAATGAGCAGTTCTTC.

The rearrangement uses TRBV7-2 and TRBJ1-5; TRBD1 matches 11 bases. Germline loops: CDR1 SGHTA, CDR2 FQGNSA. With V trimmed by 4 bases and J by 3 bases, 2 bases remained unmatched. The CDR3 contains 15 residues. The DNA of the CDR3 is TGTGCCAGCAGCTGGGACAGGGGGAACAATCAGCCCCAGCATTTT. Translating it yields CASSWDRGNNQPQHF.

The CDR3 DNA reads as TGTGCCAGCAGCCGCATAACTGGAAACACCATATATTTT. Translation gives CASSRITGNTIYF. The chain has TRBV14 and TRBJ1-3; D uncertain. Germline assignment: CDR1 SGHDN and CDR2 FVKESK. This CDR3 is 13 amino acids long. V was trimmed by 4 bases and J by 2 bases, leaving 6 bases between them.

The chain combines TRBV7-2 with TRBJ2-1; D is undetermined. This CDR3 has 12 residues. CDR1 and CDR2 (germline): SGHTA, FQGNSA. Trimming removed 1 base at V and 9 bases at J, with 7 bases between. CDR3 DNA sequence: TGTGCCAGCAGCTTAGAATGGGGTGAGCAGTTCTTC. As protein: CASSLEWGEQFF. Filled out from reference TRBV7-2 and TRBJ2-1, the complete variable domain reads GAGVSQSPSNKVTEKGKDVELRCDPISGHTALYWYRQSLGQGLEFLIYFQGNSAPDKSGLPSDRFSAERTGGSVSTLTIQRTQQEDSAVYLCASSLEWGEQFFGPGTRLTVL.

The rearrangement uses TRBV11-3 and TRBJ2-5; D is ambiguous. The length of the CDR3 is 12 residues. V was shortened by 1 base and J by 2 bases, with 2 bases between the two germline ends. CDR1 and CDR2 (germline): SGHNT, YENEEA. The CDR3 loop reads CASSLAQETQYF. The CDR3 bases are TGTGCCAGCAGCTTAGCGCAAGAGACCCAGTACTTC. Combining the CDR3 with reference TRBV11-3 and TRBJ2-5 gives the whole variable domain EAGVVQSPRYKIIEKKQPVAFWCNPISGHNTLYWYLQNLGQGPELLIRYENEEAVDDSQLPKDRFSAERLKGVDSTLKIQPAELGDSAVYLCASSLAQETQYFGPGTRLLVL.

CDR3 sequence: CASSLGQPNTEAFF. The CDR3 DNA follows: TGTGCCAGCAGCCTGGGACAGCCGAACACTGAAGCTTTCTTT. The chain combines TRBV5-5 with TRBJ1-1, with TRBD1 identical over 7 bases. This CDR3 comprises 14 residues. Germline V gene data show CDR1 as SGHKS and CDR2 as YYEKEE (reference sequence). J lost 1 base, V lost 4 bases, and 4 bases had no gene match.

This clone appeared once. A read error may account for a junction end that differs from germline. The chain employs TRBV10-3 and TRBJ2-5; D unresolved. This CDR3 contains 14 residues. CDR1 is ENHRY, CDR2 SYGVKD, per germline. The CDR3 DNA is TGTGCCATCAGGGAGTTTGGTACGGAAGAGACCCAGTACTTC. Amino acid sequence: CAIREFGTEETQYF.

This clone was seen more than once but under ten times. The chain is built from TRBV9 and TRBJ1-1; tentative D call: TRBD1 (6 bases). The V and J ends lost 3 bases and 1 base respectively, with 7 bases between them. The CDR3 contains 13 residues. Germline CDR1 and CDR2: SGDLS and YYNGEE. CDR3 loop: CASSGTANTEAFF. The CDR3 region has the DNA TGTGCCAGCAGCGGGACAGCGAACACTGAAGCTTTCTTT.

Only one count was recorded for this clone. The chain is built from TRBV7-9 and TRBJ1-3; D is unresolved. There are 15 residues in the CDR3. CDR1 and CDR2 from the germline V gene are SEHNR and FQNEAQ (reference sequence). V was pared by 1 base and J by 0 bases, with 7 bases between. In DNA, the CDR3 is TGTGCCAGCAGCTTAGTCAGCTTCTCTGGAAACACCATATATTTT. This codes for CASSLVSFSGNTIYF.

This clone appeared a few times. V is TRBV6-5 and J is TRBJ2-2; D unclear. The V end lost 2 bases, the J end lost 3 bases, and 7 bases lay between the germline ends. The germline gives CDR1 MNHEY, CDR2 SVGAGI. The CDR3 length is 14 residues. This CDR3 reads CASSYRIYTGELFF. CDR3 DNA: TGTGCCAGCAGTTACCGGATATACACCGGGGAGCTGTTTTTT.

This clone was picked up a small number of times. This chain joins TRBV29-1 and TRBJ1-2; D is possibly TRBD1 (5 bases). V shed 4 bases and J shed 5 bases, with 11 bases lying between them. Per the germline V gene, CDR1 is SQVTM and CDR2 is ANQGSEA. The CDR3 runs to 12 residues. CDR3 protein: CSVGGFEYGYTF. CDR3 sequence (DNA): TGCAGCGTTGGGGGGTTCGAGTATGGCTACACCTTC.

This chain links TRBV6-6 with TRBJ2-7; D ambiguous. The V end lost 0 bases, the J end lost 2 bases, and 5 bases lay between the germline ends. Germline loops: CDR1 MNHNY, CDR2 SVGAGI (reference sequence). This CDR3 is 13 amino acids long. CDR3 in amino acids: CASSYSFTYEQYF. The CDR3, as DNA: TGTGCCAGCAGTTACTCGTTCACCTACGAGCAGTACTTC.

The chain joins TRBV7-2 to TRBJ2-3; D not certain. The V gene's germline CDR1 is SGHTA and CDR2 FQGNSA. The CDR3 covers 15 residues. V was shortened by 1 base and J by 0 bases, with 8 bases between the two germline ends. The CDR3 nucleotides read TGTGCCAGCAGCTTAGTAGTAGTTAGCACAGATACGCAGTATTTT. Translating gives CASSLVVVSTDTQYF.

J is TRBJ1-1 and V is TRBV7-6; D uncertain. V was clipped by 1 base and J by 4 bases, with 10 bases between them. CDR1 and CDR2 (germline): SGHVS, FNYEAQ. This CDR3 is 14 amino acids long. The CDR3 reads CASSLGVQLTEAFF. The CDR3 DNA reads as TGTGCCAGCAGCTTAGGGGTTCAACTCACTGAAGCTTTCTTT.

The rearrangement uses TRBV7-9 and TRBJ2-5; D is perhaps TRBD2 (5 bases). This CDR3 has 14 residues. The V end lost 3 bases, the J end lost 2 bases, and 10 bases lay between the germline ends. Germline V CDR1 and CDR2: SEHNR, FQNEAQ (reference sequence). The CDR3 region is CASSFLSEQETQYF. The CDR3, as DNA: TGTGCCAGCAGCTTCCTTAGCGAACAAGAGACCCAGTACTTC.

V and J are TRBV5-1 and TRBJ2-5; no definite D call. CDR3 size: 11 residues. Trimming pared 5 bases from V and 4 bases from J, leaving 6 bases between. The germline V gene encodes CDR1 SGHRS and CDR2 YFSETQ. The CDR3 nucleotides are TGCGCCAGCAGTCAGCTAGAGACCCAGTACTTC. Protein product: CASSQLETQYF.

The CDR3 loop is CATADGAGTGSYEQYF. DNA of the CDR3: TGTGCCACCGCTGACGGGGCCGGGACAGGCTCCTACGAGCAGTACTTC. The V call is TRBV19, the J call TRBJ2-7; TRBD1 agrees at 8 bases. Germline V CDR1 and CDR2: LNHDA, SQIVND (reference sequence). The CDR3 runs to 16 residues. Trimming took 10 bases from V and 0 from J; bases not matched to a gene: 14.

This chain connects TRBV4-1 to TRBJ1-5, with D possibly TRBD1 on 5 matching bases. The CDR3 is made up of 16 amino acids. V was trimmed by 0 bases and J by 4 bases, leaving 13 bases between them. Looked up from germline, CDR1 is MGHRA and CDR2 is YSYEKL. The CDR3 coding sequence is TGCGCCAGCAGCCAAGATGGTACAGGAGATAATCAGCCCCAGCATTTT. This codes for CASSQDGTGDNQPQHF.

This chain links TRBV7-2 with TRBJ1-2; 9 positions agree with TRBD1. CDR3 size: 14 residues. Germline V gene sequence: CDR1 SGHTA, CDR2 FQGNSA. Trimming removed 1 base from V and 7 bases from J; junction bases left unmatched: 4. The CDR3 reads CASSLGDRAGGYTF. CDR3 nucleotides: TGTGCCAGCAGCTTAGGGGACAGGGCTGGTGGCTACACCTTC.

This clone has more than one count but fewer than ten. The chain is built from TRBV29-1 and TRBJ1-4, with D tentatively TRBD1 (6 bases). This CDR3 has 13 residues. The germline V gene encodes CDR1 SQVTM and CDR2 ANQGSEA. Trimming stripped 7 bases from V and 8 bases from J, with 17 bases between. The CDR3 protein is CSASDSQSEKLFF. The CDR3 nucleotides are TGCAGCGCCTCGGACAGTCAATCGGAAAAACTGTTTTTT.

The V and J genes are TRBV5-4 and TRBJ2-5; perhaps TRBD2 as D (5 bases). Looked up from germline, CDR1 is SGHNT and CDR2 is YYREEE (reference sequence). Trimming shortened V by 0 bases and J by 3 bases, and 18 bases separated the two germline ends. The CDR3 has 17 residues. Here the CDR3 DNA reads TGTGCCAGCAGCTTGGCAGTGTCTATTTCCGGGAAAGAGACCCAGTACTTC. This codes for CASSLAVSISGKETQYF. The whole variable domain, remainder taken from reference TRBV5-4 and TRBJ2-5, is ETGVTQSPTHLIKTRGQQVTLRCSSQSGHNTVSWYQQALGQGPQFIFQYYREEENGRGNFPPRFSGLQFPNYSSELNVNALELDDSALYLCASSLAVSISGKETQYFGPGTRLLVL.

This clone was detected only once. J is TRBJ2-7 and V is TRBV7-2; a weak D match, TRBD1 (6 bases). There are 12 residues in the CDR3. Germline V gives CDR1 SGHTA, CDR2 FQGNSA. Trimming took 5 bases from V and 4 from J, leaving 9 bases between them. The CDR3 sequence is CASSKQGYEQYF. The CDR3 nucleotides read TGTGCCAGCAGCAAACAGGGTTACGAGCAGTACTTC. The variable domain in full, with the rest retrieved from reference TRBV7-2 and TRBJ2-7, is GAGVSQSPSNKVTEKGKDVELRCDPISGHTALYWYRQSLGQGLEFLIYFQGNSAPDKSGLPSDRFSAERTGGSVSTLTIQRTQQEDSAVYLCASSKQGYEQYFGPGTRLTVT.

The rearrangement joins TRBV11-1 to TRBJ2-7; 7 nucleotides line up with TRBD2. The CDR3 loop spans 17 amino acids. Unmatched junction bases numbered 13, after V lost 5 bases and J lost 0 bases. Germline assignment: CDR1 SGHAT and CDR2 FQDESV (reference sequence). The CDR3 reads CASSKGGSGRSSYEQYF. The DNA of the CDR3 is TGTGCCAGCAGCAAAGGAGGTAGCGGGCGGAGCTCCTACGAGCAGTACTTC. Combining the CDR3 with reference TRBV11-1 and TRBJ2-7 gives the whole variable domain EAEVAQSPRYKITEKSQAVAFWCDPISGHATLYWYRQILGQGPELLVQFQDESVVDDSQLPKDRFSAERLKGVDSTLKIQPAELGDSAMYLCASSKGGSGRSSYEQYFGPGTRLTVT.

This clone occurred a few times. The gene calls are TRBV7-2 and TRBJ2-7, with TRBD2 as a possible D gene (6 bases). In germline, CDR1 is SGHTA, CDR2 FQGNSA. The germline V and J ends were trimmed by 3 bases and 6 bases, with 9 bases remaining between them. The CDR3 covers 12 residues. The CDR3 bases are TGTGCCAGCAGCTTCGGGGGTCGCGAGCAGTACTTC. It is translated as CASSFGGREQYF.

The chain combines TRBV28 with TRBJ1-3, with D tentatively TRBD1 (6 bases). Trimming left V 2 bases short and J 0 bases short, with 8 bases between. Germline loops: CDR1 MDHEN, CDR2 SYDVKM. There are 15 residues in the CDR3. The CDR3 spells CASSLQGSSGNTIYF. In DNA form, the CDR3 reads TGTGCCAGCAGTTTACAGGGGAGCTCTGGAAACACCATATATTTT.